Here is one T cell receptor beta chain with its context. One end of the junction is discordant with germline, which a read error may explain. Germline V CDR1 and CDR2: SGHTA, FQGTGA. The CDR3 has 10 amino acids. The sample is drawn from a study of CD8+CD57+ T cells in acquired aplastic anemia. Sequencing was done on patients that had shown CD8+CD57+ cell expansion by flow cytometry. Genomic DNA templated the TCR beta VDJ and CDR3 profiling. Each CDR3 protein gets one entry after TCRdb re-called the reads with MiXCR. The table records around 210,000 distinct CDR3 sequences, 55% to 65% of them present only once.

The sequence was collected from a human donor with aplastic anemia. V and J are TRBV7-3 and TRBJ1-1; TRBD1 matches at 11 bases. Sequencing input: sorted CD4+, CD8+, or CD8+CD57+ T cells (not recorded which) from PBMCs. The CDR3 DNA reads TGTGCCAGCAGCTTAGGACAGGGGGCCTTT. This gives the protein CASSLGQGAF.